Listed below are T cell receptor beta chains from one sample, sequenced in a study of Graves' ophthalmopathy and Graves' hyperthyroidism. A single record per CDR3 protein comes from TCRdb applying MiXCR to the multiplex PCR reads. This table has around 1,200,000 distinct CDR3 sequences, about two fifths appearing once. Sequencing was performed on peripheral blood or thyroid tissue (not recorded which). Source of these receptors: an adult man with Graves' hyperthyroidism. Each CDR3 is given without its conserved first and last residue. The order of the fields is clone size, V gene, J gene, CDR3 protein. Clone size appears in some rows only: once, few, many, or a class for an expanded clone.

abundance: few
v_gene: TRBV29-1
j_gene: TRBJ2-5
CDR3aa: SVGLAGGPKQETQY

abundance: .
v_gene: TRBV19
j_gene: TRBJ1-6
CDR3aa: ASSIDVALGTTPLH

abundance: many
v_gene: TRBV29-1
j_gene: TRBJ1-5
CDR3aa: SVPGIRSNQPQH

abundance: once
v_gene: TRBV6-5
j_gene: TRBJ1-2
CDR3aa: ASRIRDSLIGYT

abundance: .
v_gene: TRBV9
j_gene: TRBJ2-2
CDR3aa: ASNTGTGELF

abundance: few
v_gene: TRBV7-9
j_gene: TRBJ2-2
CDR3aa: ASSLHHRDSANTGELF

abundance: many
v_gene: TRBV2
j_gene: TRBJ1-1
CDR3aa: ASRGTGIQWGMNTEAF

abundance: .
v_gene: TRBV9
j_gene: TRBJ2-5
CDR3aa: AGTSGDRGGETQY

abundance: .
v_gene: TRBV12-3/TRBV12-4
j_gene: TRBJ2-7
CDR3aa: ASRGTGSHEQY

abundance: many
v_gene: TRBV20-1
j_gene: TRBJ2-7
CDR3aa: SASRGRTYEQY

abundance: .
v_gene: TRBV29-1
j_gene: TRBJ1-2
CDR3aa: SAGTGGPANYGYT

abundance: .
v_gene: TRBV12-3/TRBV12-4
j_gene: TRBJ1-4
CDR3aa: ASSILSTNEKLF

abundance: .
v_gene: TRBV20-1
j_gene: TRBJ1-5
CDR3aa: SAIWVLGKPQH

abundance: .
v_gene: TRBV19
j_gene: TRBJ2-5
CDR3aa: ASSIDVSRRQETQY

abundance: many
v_gene: TRBV7-9
j_gene: TRBJ1-2
CDR3aa: ASSLGTGLNYGYT

abundance: few
v_gene: TRBV5-1
j_gene: TRBJ2-7
CDR3aa: ASSLFLASGIHEQY

abundance: few
v_gene: TRBV5-6
j_gene: TRBJ1-1
CDR3aa: ASSFRGAPFQTEAF

abundance: few
v_gene: TRBV7-2
j_gene: TRBJ2-3
CDR3aa: ASSRLADTQY

abundance: .
v_gene: TRBV28
j_gene: TRBJ2-6
CDR3aa: ASSFVLTGANVLT

abundance: .
v_gene: TRBV4-1
j_gene: .
CDR3aa: ASSLETGVIHEQY

abundance: many
v_gene: TRBV10-3
j_gene: TRBJ2-5
CDR3aa: AISEPTGLAGHETQY

abundance: many
v_gene: TRBV12-3/TRBV12-4
j_gene: TRBJ1-5
CDR3aa: ASSLTGTGQPQH

abundance: .
v_gene: TRBV12-3/TRBV12-4
j_gene: TRBJ2-7
CDR3aa: ASRGDEQY

abundance: once
v_gene: TRBV12-3/TRBV12-4
j_gene: TRBJ2-6
CDR3aa: ASGRANVLT

abundance: many
v_gene: TRBV29-1
j_gene: TRBJ1-1
CDR3aa: SVEMWSEAF

abundance: .
v_gene: TRBV7-9
j_gene: TRBJ2-7
CDR3aa: AGSLTGALGVHEQY

abundance: many
v_gene: TRBV2
j_gene: TRBJ1-1
CDR3aa: ASTSRGRIIEAF

abundance: many
v_gene: TRBV29-1
j_gene: TRBJ1-2
CDR3aa: SIPDRQSYGYT

abundance: .
v_gene: TRBV2
j_gene: TRBJ2-7
CDR3aa: ASRPGTKSHEQY

abundance: once
v_gene: TRBV7-2
j_gene: TRBJ2-3
CDR3aa: ASSIGEGDTQY

abundance: .
v_gene: TRBV20-1
j_gene: TRBJ1-5
CDR3aa: SARAMDINTEH

abundance: .
v_gene: TRBV7-2
j_gene: TRBJ2-7
CDR3aa: ASSLVAGTYNYEQY